A single sample gave rise to the 14 T cell receptor beta chains below, sequenced in a study of identical twins. TCRdb fed the 5' RACE reads into MiXCR, producing one record per CDR3 protein. The sample consists of about 530,000 distinct CDR3 sequences, around 24% of them appearing once. These data were likewise used in another study, on yellow fever vaccine responses in identical twins.

Sample: CD4+ T cells sorted from blood. The receptors were gathered from a woman aged 18-29 years in good health.

This clonotype has only a few counts. V gene TRBV10-1 combines with J gene TRBJ2-2; D is unclear. The CDR3 spans 13 residues. Per the germline V gene, CDR1 is WNHNN and CDR2 is SYGVQD (reference sequence). V was clipped by 2 bases and J by 13 bases, with 14 bases between them. The DNA of the CDR3 is TGCGCCAGCAGTGAGCCTTCAGTGGAGCGGCTGTTTTTT. It specifies CASSEPSVERLFF.

This clonotype has a handful of counts. The CDR3 is CASSETPGLAKAFF. Here the CDR3 DNA reads TGTGCCAGCAGTGAAACGCCTGGACTGGCTAAAGCTTTCTTT. The rearrangement joins TRBV25-1 to TRBJ1-1; D remains ambiguous. In germline, CDR1 is MGHDK, CDR2 SYGVNS. There are 14 residues in the CDR3. V was trimmed by 2 bases and J by 9 bases, leaving 16 bases between them.

Only a few counts were recorded for this clonotype. The chain has TRBV7-6 and TRBJ2-7; no definite D call. V lost 6 bases, J lost 3 bases, and 12 bases lay in between. Germline CDR1 is SGHVS and CDR2 is FNYEAQ. This CDR3 is 13 amino acids long. The CDR3 loop is CASSSGSDYEQYF. The DNA for the CDR3 is TGTGCCAGCAGTTCGGGTAGTGACTACGAGCAGTACTTC.

This clonotype was seen a few times. For the CDR3, the DNA is TGCGCCAGCAGCCGGGGAGGCATCGATCTTAATGAAAAACTGTTTTTT. Residues: CASSRGGIDLNEKLFF. The rearrangement links TRBV5-1 to TRBJ1-4, with unresolved D. The CDR3 is 16 residues long. Trimming pared 4 bases from V and 4 bases from J, leaving 17 bases between. CDR1 is SGHRS, CDR2 YFSETQ, per germline.

The table lists this clonotype with a few counts. This chain connects TRBV14 to TRBJ2-1, with 9 positions matching TRBD1. The CDR3 sequence is 14 residues long. Germline CDR1 is SGHDN and CDR2 is FVKESK. Germline trimming cut 4 bases from V and 8 bases from J; bases unmatched to any gene: 6. The CDR3 region has the DNA TGTGCCAGCAGCCGGGACAGGGTCATCCATGAGCAGTTCTTC. Translated, it gives CASSRDRVIHEQFF.

The rearrangement uses TRBV20-1 and TRBJ2-1, with 11 bases identical to TRBD2. In germline, CDR1 is DFQATT, CDR2 SNEGSKA (reference sequence). The CDR3 extends over 18 amino acids. The J segment lost 0 bases and the V segment lost 0 bases, leaving 7 bases of the junction unmatched. This chain's CDR3 is CSARDRLAGYSSYNEQFF. CDR3 DNA sequence: TGCAGTGCTAGAGATCGACTAGCGGGGTATAGCTCCTACAATGAGCAGTTCTTC.

This clonotype was detected a few times. This chain uses TRBV14 with TRBJ1-2, with D possibly matching TRBD1 (5 bases). V was cut by 2 bases and J by 4 bases, with 14 bases left in between. CDR1 and CDR2 from the germline V gene are SGHDN and FVKESK. This CDR3 region has 15 residues. CDR3 DNA: TGTGCCAGCAGCCAAAGGTCGGGGGTTCTCTATGGCTACACCTTC. It translates to CASSQRSGVLYGYTF.

The chain employs TRBV27 and TRBJ2-7; D is unclear. The V and J ends lost 5 bases and 2 bases respectively, with 10 bases between them. Germline CDR1 MNHEY, CDR2 SMNVEV (reference sequence). The CDR3 has 13 residues. The CDR3 nucleotides read TGTGCCAGCAGTCCCCGGGCGGCCTACGAGCAGTACTTC. Translated, it gives CASSPRAAYEQYF.

There are a few counts of this clonotype. V and J are TRBV18 and TRBJ2-7; D unclear. The CDR3 contains 13 residues. Germline loops: CDR1 KGHSH, CDR2 LQKENI. Trimming left V 2 bases short and J 3 bases short, with 8 bases between. The CDR3 spells CASSPIPLYEQYF. Written as DNA, the CDR3 is TGTGCCAGCTCACCAATCCCCCTCTACGAGCAGTACTTC.

The chain is built from TRBV10-3 and TRBJ2-5; D may be TRBD2 (5 bases). Germline V gene data show CDR1 as ENHRY and CDR2 as SYGVKD. CDR3 length: 12 amino acids. Trimming pared 5 bases from V and 3 bases from J, leaving 7 bases between. CDR3 sequence (DNA): TGTGCCATCAGTAAAGCGGAAGAGACCCAGTACTTC. Amino acids: CAISKAEETQYF.

V usage is TRBV7-9 and J usage is TRBJ2-2, with TRBD2 identical over 7 bases. The V and J ends lost 5 bases and 0 bases, in that order; junction bases with no gene match: 6. The V gene's germline CDR1 is SEHNR and CDR2 FQNEAQ (reference sequence). CDR3 length equals 16 residues. CDR3 loop: CASSHLAEANTGELFF. DNA for the CDR3: TGTGCCAGCAGCCATCTAGCGGAGGCGAACACCGGGGAGCTGTTTTTT.

This clonotype was counted a few times. J is TRBJ2-2 and V is TRBV28; 8 bases match TRBD2. The V and J ends lost 10 bases and 2 bases, in that order; junction bases with no gene match: 6. The V gene's germline CDR1 is MDHEN and CDR2 SYDVKM. The CDR3 runs to 14 residues. DNA for the CDR3: TGTGCCACCTTCAGCGGGAGAAACACCGGGGAGCTGTTTTTT. Protein product: CATFSGRNTGELFF.

In nucleotides, the CDR3 is TGCGCCAGCAGGGTAGCGGGAACCGGGGAGCTGTTTTTT. Translated: CASRVAGTGELFF. The chain links TRBV5-1 to TRBJ2-2; 8 nucleotides match TRBD2. The CDR3 sequence is 13 residues long. V gave up 5 bases and J gave up 5 bases; unmatched junction bases: 2. The germline V gene encodes CDR1 SGHRS and CDR2 YFSETQ.

The chain uses TRBV12-3 or TRBV12-4 and TRBJ2-7, with TRBD2 matching 9 bases. CDR3 size: 16 residues. The junction had 6 bases not matched to a gene; V was cut back by 3 bases and J by 0 bases. CDR3 DNA: TGTGCCAGCAGTTTCTCACTAGCGGGCAGCTCCTACGAGCAGTACTTC. As protein: CASSFSLAGSSYEQYF.